These T cell receptor beta chains were read from a single sample in a study of control samples from healthy donors and cancer patients. Produced via immunoSEQ multiplex PCR; TCRdb's table is partial and in-frame only. The sample records under 450,000 clones, 75% to 95% being singletons. The sample taken for sequencing was PBMCs. Source of these receptors: a man in his forties with head and neck cancer. The CDR3 runs from the conserved cysteine through the conserved F or W. The D gene is left open where the match is weak. Some rows have no size entry. The others give once, few or many, or a class for an expanded clone.

CASSQGPSGSYEQYF,TGTGCCAGCAGCCAAGGGCCTAGCGGCTCCTACGAGCAGTACTTC,-,TRBJ2-7,TRBV3-1/TRBV3-2,TRBD2
CASSFGAAGHEQYF,TGTGCCAGCAGCTTCGGGGCTGCGGGCCACGAGCAGTACTTC,-,TRBJ2-7,TRBV5-6,-
CATSRDQADTQYF,TGTGCCACCAGCAGAGATCAGGCAGATACGCAGTATTTT,-,TRBJ2-3,TRBV15,-
CASSLNPGNTEAFF,TGCGCCAGCAGCTTAAACCCAGGGAACACTGAAGCTTTCTTT,-,TRBJ1-1,TRBV5-1,-
CASSYISGQGSNIQYF,TGTGCCAGCAGTTATATTAGCGGACAGGGATCCAACATTCAGTACTTC,-,TRBJ2-4,TRBV6-2/TRBV6-3,TRBD1
CASSYLGSSSGNTIYF,TGTGCCAGCAGTTACCTCGGATCGAGCTCTGGAAACACCATATATTTT,-,TRBJ1-3,TRBV6-2/TRBV6-3,-
CASRMNTEAFF,TGTGCCAGCAGAATGAACACTGAAGCTTTCTTT,-,TRBJ1-1,TRBV2,-
CASSLDSTEAFF,TGTGCCAGCAGTTTGGACAGCACTGAAGCTTTCTTT,-,TRBJ1-1,TRBV7-2,-
CASSLAGNQNIQYF,TGCGCCAGCAGCTTGGCGGGGAACCAAAACATTCAGTACTTC,-,TRBJ2-4,TRBV5-1,-
CASSYVAESPLHF,TGTGCCAGCAGTTACGTCGCGGAATCACCCCTCCACTTT,once,TRBJ1-6,TRBV6-2/TRBV6-3,-
CASSHGTSGTNYNEQFF,TGTGCCAGCAGCCACGGGACTAGCGGGACCAACTACAATGAGCAGTTCTTC,-,TRBJ2-1,TRBV3-1/TRBV3-2,TRBD2
CASSFGLHEKLFF,TGTGCCAGCAGTTTCGGGCTTCATGAAAAACTGTTTTTT,-,TRBJ1-4,TRBV12-3/TRBV12-4,-
CASSVASGRVYNEQFF,TGTGCCAGCAGCGTAGCTAGCGGGAGGGTCTACAATGAGCAGTTCTTC,-,TRBJ2-1,TRBV9,TRBD2
CASSWGTSGSSYNEQFF,TGCGCCAGCAGCTGGGGGACTAGCGGGAGCTCCTACAATGAGCAGTTCTTC,-,TRBJ2-1,TRBV5-1,TRBD2
CASSYSRGRTDTQYF,TGTGCCAGCAGTTATTCTAGGGGGCGGACGGATACGCAGTATTTT,-,TRBJ2-3,TRBV7-3,TRBD1
CSVQLNGYTF,TGCAGCGTACAACTGAATGGCTACACCTTC,-,TRBJ1-2,TRBV29-1,-
CASSSTMRREAFF,TGTGCCAGCAGTTCTACTATGAGGAGGGAAGCTTTCTTT,-,TRBJ1-1,TRBV6-5,-
CASSQGRRAASETQYF,TGTGCCAGCAGCCAAGGACGTCGGGCTGCTTCGGAGACCCAGTACTTC,-,TRBJ2-5,TRBV14,-
CASSLTGDRVKPQHF,TGTGCCAGCAGCTTAACGGGGGACAGGGTAAAGCCCCAGCATTTT,-,TRBJ1-5,TRBV7-8,TRBD1
CASSRIIDTIYF,TGTGCCAGCAGCCGGATTATTGACACCATATATTTT,-,TRBJ1-3,TRBV28,-
CAITSRTSGADTQYF,TGTGCCATCACCTCGCGGACTAGTGGGGCAGATACGCAGTATTTT,once,TRBJ2-3,TRBV10-3,TRBD2
CASRLTSGRQAGSYEQYF,TGTGCCAGCAGACTGACTAGCGGGAGGCAGGCGGGCTCCTACGAGCAGTACTTC,-,TRBJ2-7,TRBV28,TRBD2
CASGDSGGQNTGELFF,TGTGCTAGTGGTGACTCCGGGGGCCAGAACACCGGGGAGCTGTTTTTT,-,TRBJ2-2,TRBV12-5,-
CASVTPTWRGSGYTF,TGTGCCAGCGTTACCCCCACCTGGAGGGGGTCTGGCTACACCTTC,-,TRBJ1-2,TRBV28,-
CASSQAGHQRAKNIQYF,TGTGCCAGCAGCCAGGCGGGACACCAGCGGGCCAAAAACATTCAGTACTTC,-,TRBJ2-4,TRBV14,-
CASRTRGQETQYF,TGTGCCAGCAGGACAAGGGGGCAAGAGACCCAGTACTTC,-,TRBJ2-5,TRBV6-5,-
CASSASTGRNEKLFF,TGTGCCAGCAGTGCCTCGACAGGAAGGAATGAAAAACTGTTTTTT,few,TRBJ1-4,TRBV2,-
CASNHGSGNTIYF,TGTGCCAGCAACCATGGCTCTGGAAACACCATATATTTT,-,TRBJ1-3,TRBV7-9,-
CASSGPYEETQYF,TGTGCCAGCAGCGGACCCTACGAAGAGACCCAGTACTTC,-,TRBJ2-5,TRBV9,-